This T cell receptor beta chain was sequenced for a study of blood T cell repertoires in COVID-19 (dated by TCRdb to the early 2020s). In the study overall: Samples covering the acute and convalescent phases of COVID-19 were provided by collaborators in the United States, Italy and Spain. The repertoires were made available in a free public database intended to serve as a resource for research on the immune response to SARS-CoV-2. The material from the prospective study consisted of cDNA or gDNA derived from T cells, B-cell-depleted T cells, or PBMCs. The samples were drawn from two sources: the first 160 participants of the ongoing ImmuneRACE study, and 1,000 to 1,500 subjects contributed by 6 global collaborators. HLA class I and class II types, where available, came from metadata supplied by the sample provider rather than from assay-based typing. Deeply sampled blood TCRbeta repertoires from subjects exposed to, actively infected with, or recovered from COVID-19 were included in the dataset. The sample metadata nearly always contained a de-identified subject ID, COVID-19 status, age in years and sex.

Enrolling through a virtual design, the prospective study's participants ranged in age from about 18 to 100 years and lived across 20 to 25 United States geographic areas. In the prospective study, cohorts were assigned on the basis of participant-reported clinical history obtained from a screening survey and a study questionnaire. Recovered participants in ImmuneRACE Cohort 3 were defined as having two consecutive negative NP/OP PCR tests, clearance from a healthcare professional, or resolution of symptoms. Each participant in the prospective study had whole blood, serum and a nasopharyngeal or oropharyngeal swab collected by mobile phlebotomists. Additional blood draws and questionnaires over an approximately two-month period could optionally be provided by prospective study participants. Before DNA extraction, blood samples from the prospective study were shipped at room temperature or frozen.

TCRbeta CDR3 regions were amplified from genomic DNA by means of the immunoSEQ Assay, a bias-controlled multiplex PCR. The source study handled its data this way. Within the assay, amplification of reference gene primers was used to estimate how many nucleated cells each sample contained. Sequence reads were collapsed and filtered to measure the absolute abundance of every unique TCRbeta CDR3 rearrangement. Productive Simpson clonality was computed per sample as the square root of Simpson's diversity index over productive rearrangements. What TCRdb holds here is the immuneACCESS table cut down to in-frame rearrangements. Part of the clones is not present; checked against another copy, under half of the missing clones reflect an unresolved V gene, and the others are unexplained. That table is the source of V, J and clone size, and D and trimming were worked out from the DNA. This sample has about 220,000 clones in its table, and 82% of those were observed once. The ten biggest clones cover 15% of the sample.

On this clone itself: The clone's antigen remains unknown. Base quality data are lacking; no much larger clone is found one base away.

Looking up the germline V gene (reference sequence) yields CDR1 SGHKS and CDR2 YYEKEE. Trimming costs V 8 bases and J 0 bases, and their ends lie 14 bases apart. The CDR3, from cysteine to phenylalanine, totals 14 residues. Only the CDR3 DNA is retained, 42 bases long and in frame from the first base. What the work shows at the level of the full study, not this receptor alone: Clinical and demographic metadata were provided uncurated, with the amount varying by source and participant.

This TCR was sampled from a man aged 35 to 55 who had recovered from COVID-19. This receptor chain uses TRBV5-5 and TRBJ1-2; TRBD1 is a possible D gene, resting on 5 matching bases. The sequenced material came from PBMCs or T cells enriched from blood (not recorded which). The nucleotide sequence is TGTGCCAGTATGACGGGACTTTCTAACTATGGCTACACCTTC. Its protein product is CASMTGLSNYGYTF.